The entry below describes one T cell receptor (beta chain). These data come from a study of blood T cell repertoires in COVID-19. The table came from immunoSEQ multiplex PCR; TCRdb's copy has only in-frame clones and leaves some out. The data hold roughly 570,000 clones, with 85% to 90% observed a single time. This CDR3 region has 12 residues. Per germline, CDR1 SGHRS and CDR2 YFSETQ. The ends were cut back, 4 bases at V and 8 bases at J, with 12 bases in the middle. The sample comprised peripheral blood. The genes are TRBV5-1 and TRBJ1-1, with a possible D match to TRBD1 (5 bases). The receptor was isolated from a woman aged 50 to 60 with COVID-19, enrolled during active disease. CDR3 in DNA: TGCGCCAGCAGCCCCTGGGGCAGGGAAGCTTTCTTT. Translated: CASSPWGREAFF. The entire variable domain, with the rest obtained from reference TRBV5-1 and TRBJ1-1, is as follows: KAGVTQTPRYLIKTRGQQVTLSCSPISGHRSVSWYQQTPGQGLQFLFEYFSETQRNKGNFPGRFSGRQFSNSRSEMNVSTLELGDSALYLCASSPWGREAFFGQGTRLTVV.